This TCR beta chain was captured by sequencing in a study of blood T cell repertoires in COVID-19. For the study at large: COVID-19 samples collected from the United States, Italy and Spain covered acute and convalescent phases. The analysed material was cDNA or gDNA that came from T cells, B-cell-depleted T cells, or PBMCs.

The CDR3 has 13 amino acids. With 8 bases removed from V and 0 bases from J, the gap between germline ends came to 8 bases. Germline assignment: CDR1 LNHDA and CDR2 SQIVND (reference sequence). In the authors' methods: Using reference gene primer amplification, nucleated cell counts were estimated. The repertoire was sequenced with immunoSEQ multiplex PCR; TCRdb's copy has only in-frame clones and lacks some. V and J calls and clone size are copied from that table; D and trimming were computed from the DNA. Among 80,000 to 100,000 clones listed, 75% to 90% were seen once. The sequence derives from a woman older than 75 with acute or convalescent COVID-19. The chain couples TRBV19 to TRBJ1-5, with D maybe TRBD1 (6 bases). The sample taken for sequencing was peripheral blood. The CDR3 is CASGDISNQPQHF. The CDR3 nucleotides read TGTGCCAGTGGGGACATTAGCAATCAGCCCCAGCATTTT.